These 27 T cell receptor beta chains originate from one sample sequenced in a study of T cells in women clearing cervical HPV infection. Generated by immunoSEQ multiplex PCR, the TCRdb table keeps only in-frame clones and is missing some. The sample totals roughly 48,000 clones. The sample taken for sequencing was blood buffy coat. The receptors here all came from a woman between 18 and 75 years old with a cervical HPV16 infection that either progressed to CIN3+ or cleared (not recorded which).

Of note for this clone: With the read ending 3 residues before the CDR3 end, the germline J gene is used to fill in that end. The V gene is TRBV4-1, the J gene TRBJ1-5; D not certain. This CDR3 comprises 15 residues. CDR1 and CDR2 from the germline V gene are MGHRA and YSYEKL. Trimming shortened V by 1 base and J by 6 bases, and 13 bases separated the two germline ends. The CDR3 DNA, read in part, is TGCGCCAGCAGCCAAGGGCGAGGGTCCCCTCAGCCC. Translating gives CASSQGRGSPQP. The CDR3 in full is CASSQGRGSPQPQHF.

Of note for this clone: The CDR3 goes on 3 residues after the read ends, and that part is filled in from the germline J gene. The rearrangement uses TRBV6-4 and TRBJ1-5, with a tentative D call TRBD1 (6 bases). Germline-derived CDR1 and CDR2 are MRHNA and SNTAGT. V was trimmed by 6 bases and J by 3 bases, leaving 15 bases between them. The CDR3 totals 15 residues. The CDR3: CASRRRDTLNQPQHF. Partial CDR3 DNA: TGTGCCAGCAGGCGCCGGGACACCCTCAATCAGCCC.

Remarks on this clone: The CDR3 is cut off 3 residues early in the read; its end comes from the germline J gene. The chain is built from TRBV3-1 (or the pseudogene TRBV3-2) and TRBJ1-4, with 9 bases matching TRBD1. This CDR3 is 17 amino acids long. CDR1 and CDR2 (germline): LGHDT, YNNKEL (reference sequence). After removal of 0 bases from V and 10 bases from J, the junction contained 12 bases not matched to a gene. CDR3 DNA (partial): TGTGCCAGCAGCCAAGATTGGGGACAGGGTAGTTCGGGAAAA. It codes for CASSQDWGQGSSGK. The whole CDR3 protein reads CASSQDWGQGSSGKLFF.

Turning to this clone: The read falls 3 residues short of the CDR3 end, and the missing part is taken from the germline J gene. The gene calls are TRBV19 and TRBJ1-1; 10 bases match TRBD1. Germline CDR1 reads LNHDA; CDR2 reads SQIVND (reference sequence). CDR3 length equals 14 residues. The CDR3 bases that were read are TGTGCCAGTAACCGGGACAGGGGCATCCAAGAA. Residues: CASNRDRGIQE. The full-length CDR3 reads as CASNRDRGIQEAFF.

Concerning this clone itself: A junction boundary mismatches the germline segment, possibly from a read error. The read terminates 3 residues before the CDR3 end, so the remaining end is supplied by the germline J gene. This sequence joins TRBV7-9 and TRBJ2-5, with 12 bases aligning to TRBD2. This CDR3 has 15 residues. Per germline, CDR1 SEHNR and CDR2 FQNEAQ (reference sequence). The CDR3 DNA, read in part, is TGTACCAGCAGCTTTTCTAGCGGGAGGGCCGCGACC. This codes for CTSSFSSGRAAT. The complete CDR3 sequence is CTSSFSSGRAATQYF.

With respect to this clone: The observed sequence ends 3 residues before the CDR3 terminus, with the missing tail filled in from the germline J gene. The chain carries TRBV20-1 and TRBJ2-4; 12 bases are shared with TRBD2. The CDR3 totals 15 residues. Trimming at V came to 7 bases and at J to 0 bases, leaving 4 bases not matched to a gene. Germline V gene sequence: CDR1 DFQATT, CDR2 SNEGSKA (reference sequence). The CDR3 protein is CSGTSGALAKNIQYF. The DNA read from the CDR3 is TGCAGTGGGACTAGCGGGGCACTAGCCAAAAACATT.

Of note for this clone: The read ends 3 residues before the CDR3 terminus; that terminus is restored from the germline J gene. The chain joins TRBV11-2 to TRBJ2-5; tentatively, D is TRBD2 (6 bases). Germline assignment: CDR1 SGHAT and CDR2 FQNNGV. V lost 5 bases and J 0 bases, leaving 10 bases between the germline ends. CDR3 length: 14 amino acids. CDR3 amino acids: CASSTGLNQETQYF. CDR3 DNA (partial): TGTGCCAGCAGCACGGGACTGAACCAAGAGACC.

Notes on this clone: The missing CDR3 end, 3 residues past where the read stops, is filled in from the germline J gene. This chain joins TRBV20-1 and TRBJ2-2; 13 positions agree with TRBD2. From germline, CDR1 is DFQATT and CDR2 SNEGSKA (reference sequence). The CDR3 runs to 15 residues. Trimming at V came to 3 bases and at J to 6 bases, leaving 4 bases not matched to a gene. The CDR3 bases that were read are TGCAGTGCTAGTGGGACTAGCGGGGTCTCCGGGGAG. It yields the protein CSASGTSGVSGE. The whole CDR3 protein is CSASGTSGVSGELFF.

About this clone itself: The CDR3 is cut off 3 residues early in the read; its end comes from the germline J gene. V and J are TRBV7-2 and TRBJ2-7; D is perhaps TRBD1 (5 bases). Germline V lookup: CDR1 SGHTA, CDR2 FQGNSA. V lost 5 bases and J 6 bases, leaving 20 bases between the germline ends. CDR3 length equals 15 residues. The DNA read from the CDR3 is TGTGCCAGCAGCCCGTCTAGGGGTAGTGTGGTCGAG. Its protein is CASSPSRGSVVE. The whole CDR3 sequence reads CASSPSRGSVVEQYF.

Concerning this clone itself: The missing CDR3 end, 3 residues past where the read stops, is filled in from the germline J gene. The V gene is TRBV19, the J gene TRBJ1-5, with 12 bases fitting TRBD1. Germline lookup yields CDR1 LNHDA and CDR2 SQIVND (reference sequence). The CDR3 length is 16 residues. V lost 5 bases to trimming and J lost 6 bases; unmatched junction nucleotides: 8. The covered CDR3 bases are TGTGCCAGTAGTTCACCCGGGACAGGGGGCCGTCAGCCC. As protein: CASSSPGTGGRQP. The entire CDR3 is CASSSPGTGGRQPQHF.

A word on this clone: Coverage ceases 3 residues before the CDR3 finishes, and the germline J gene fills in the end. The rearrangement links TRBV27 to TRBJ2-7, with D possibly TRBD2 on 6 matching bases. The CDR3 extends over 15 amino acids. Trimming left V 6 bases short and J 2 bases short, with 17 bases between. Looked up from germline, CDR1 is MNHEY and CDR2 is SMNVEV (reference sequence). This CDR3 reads CASRLRTGDAYEQYF. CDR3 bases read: TGTGCCAGCAGGTTGAGAACGGGGGACGCCTACGAG.

The sequenced part of the CDR3 DNA is TGTGCCAGTAGTAACAGCGGGGGGTCCTACGAG. Translated: CASSNSGGSYE. The CDR3 in full is CASSNSGGSYEQYF. This chain uses TRBV19 with TRBJ2-7, with 9 bases matching TRBD2. The read falls 3 residues short of the CDR3 end, and the missing part is taken from the germline J gene. The J segment lost 1 base and the V segment lost 4 bases, leaving 2 bases of the junction unmatched. CDR1 and CDR2 from the germline V gene are LNHDA and SQIVND (reference sequence). The CDR3 covers 14 residues.

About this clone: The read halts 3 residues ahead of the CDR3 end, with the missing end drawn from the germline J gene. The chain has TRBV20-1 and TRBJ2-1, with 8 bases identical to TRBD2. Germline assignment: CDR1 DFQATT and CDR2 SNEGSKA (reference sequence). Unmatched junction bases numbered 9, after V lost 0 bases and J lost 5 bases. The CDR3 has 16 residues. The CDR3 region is CSARDVLAGLHNEQFF. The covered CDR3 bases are TGCAGTGCTAGAGATGTCCTAGCGGGCTTACACAATGAG.

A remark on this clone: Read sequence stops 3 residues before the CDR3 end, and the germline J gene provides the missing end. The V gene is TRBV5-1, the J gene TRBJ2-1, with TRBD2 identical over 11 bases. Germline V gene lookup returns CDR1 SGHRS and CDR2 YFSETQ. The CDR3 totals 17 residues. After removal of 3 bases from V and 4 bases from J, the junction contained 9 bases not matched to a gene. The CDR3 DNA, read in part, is TGCGCCAGCAGCTCCACCCTTAGCGGGAGGGCTTACAATGAG. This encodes CASSSTLSGRAYNE. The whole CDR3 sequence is CASSSTLSGRAYNEQFF.

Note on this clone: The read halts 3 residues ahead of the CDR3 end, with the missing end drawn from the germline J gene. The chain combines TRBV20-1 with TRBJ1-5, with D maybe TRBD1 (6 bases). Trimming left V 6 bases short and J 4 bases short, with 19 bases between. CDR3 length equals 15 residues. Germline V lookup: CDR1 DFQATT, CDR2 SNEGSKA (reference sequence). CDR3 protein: CSATRGGGFNQPQHF. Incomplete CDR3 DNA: TGCAGTGCCACCCGAGGGGGGGGTTTTAATCAGCCC.

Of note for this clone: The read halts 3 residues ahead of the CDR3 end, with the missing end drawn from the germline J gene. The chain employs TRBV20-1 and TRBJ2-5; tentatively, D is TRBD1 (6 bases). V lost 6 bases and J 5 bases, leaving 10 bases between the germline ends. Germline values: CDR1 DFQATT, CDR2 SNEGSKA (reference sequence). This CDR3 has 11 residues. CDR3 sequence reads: CSANQGETQYF. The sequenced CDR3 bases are TGCAGTGCCAATCAGGGGGAGACC.

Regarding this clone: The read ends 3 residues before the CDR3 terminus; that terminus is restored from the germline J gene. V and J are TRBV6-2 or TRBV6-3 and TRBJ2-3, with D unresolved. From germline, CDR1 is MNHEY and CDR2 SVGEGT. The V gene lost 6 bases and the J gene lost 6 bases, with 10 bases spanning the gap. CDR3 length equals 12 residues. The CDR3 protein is CASSRGLDTQYF. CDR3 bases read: TGTGCCAGCAGCCGAGGTCTGGATACG.

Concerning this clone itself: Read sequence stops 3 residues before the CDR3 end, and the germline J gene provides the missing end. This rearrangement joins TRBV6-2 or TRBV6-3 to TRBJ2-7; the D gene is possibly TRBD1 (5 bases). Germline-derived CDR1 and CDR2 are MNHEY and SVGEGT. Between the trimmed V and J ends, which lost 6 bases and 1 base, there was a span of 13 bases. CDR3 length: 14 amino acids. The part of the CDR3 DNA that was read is TGTGCCAGCAGCCTTTTTAGGGGTTCCTACGAG. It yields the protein CASSLFRGSYE. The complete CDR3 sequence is CASSLFRGSYEQYF.

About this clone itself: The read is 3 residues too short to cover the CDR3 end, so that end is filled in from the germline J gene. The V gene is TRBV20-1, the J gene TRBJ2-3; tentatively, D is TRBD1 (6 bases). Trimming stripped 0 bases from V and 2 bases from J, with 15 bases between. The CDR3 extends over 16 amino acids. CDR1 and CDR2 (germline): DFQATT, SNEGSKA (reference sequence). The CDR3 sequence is CSARDFGRGTTDTQYF. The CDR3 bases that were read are TGCAGTGCTAGAGATTTCGGCAGGGGAACCACAGATACG.

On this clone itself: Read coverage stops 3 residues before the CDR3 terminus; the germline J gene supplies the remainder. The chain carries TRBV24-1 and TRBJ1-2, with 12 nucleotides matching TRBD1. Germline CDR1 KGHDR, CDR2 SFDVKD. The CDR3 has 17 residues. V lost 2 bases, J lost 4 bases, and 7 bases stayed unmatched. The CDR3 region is CATSDSGQGAGSYGYTF. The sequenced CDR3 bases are TGTGCCACCAGTGATTCGGGACAGGGGGCGGGGAGCTATGGC.

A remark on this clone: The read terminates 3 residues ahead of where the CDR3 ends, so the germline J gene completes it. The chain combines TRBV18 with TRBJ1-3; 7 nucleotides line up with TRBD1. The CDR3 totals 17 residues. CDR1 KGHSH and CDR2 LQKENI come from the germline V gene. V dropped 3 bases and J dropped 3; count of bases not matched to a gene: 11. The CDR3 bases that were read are TGTGCCAGCTCACCCCCTCGGACAGGATCATATGGAAACACC. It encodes CASSPPRTGSYGNT. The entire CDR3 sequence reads CASSPPRTGSYGNTIYF.

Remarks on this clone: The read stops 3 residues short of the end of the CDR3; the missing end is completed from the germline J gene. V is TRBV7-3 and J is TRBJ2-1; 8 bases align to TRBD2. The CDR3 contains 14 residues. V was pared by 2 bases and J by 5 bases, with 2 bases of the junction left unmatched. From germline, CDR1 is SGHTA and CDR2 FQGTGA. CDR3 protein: CASSLAGGNNEQFF. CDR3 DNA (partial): TGTGCCAGCAGCTTAGCGGGGGGAAACAATGAG.

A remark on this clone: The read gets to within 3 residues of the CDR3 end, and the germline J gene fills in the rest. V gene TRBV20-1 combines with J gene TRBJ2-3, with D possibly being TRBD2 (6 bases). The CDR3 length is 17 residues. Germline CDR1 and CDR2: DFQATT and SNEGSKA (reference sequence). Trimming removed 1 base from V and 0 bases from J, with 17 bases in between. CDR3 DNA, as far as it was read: TGCAGTGCTAGAGGTGAGGTAGCGGATACTAGCACAGATACG. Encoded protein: CSARGEVADTSTDT. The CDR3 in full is CSARGEVADTSTDTQYF.

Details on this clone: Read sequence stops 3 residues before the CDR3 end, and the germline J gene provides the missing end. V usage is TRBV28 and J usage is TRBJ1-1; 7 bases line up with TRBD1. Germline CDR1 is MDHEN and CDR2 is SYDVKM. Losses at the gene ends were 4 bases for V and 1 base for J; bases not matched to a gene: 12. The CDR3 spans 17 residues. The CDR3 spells CASSSRGTRITNTEAFF. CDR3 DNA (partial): TGTGCCAGCAGTTCCAGGGGGACCAGAATAACGAACACTGAA.

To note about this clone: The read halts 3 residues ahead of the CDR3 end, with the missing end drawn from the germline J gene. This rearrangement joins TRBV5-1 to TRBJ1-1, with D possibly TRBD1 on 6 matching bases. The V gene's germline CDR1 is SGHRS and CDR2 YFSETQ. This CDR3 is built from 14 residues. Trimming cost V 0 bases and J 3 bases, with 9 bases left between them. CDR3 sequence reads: CASSLAGVDTEAFF. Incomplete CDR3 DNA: TGCGCCAGCAGCTTGGCAGGGGTAGACACTGAA. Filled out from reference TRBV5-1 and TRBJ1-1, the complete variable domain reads KAGVTQTPRYLIKTRGQQVTLSCSPISGHRSVSWYQQTPGQGLQFLFEYFSETQRNKGNFPGRFSGRQFSNSRSEMNVSTLELGDSALYLCASSLAGVDTEAFFGQGTRLTVV.

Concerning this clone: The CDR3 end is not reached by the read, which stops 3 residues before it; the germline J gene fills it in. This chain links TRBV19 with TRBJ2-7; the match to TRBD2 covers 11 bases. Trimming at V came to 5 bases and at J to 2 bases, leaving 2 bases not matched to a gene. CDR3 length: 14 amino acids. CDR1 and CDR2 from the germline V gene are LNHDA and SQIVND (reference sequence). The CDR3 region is CASSAGLAAYEQYF. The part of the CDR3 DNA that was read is TGTGCCAGTAGTGCGGGACTAGCGGCCTACGAG. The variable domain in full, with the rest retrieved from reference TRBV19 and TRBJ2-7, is DGGITQSPKYLFRKEGQNVTLSCEQNLNHDAMYWYRQDPGQGLRLIYYSQIVNDFQKGDIAEGYSVSREKKESFPLTVTSAQKNPTAFYLCASSAGLAAYEQYFGPGTRLTVT.

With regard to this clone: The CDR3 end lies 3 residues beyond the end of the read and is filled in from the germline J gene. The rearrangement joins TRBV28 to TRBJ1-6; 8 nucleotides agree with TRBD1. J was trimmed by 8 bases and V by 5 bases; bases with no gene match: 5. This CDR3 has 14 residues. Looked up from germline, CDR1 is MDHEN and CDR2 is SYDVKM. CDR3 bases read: TGTGCCAGCAGTCCGGACAGGGAAGATTCACCC. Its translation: CASSPDREDSP. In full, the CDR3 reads CASSPDREDSPLHF.